These T cell receptor beta chains were read from a single sample in a study of vaccination effects on CD4 cells after COVID-19. Their antigen targets remain unknown. TCRdb's table, derived via immunoSEQ multiplex PCR, lists solely in-frame clones and lacks some. The sample records around 40,000 clones, 60% to 75% being singletons. The sample here was CD4+ T cells from PBMCs cultured without peptide, taken after COVID-19 vaccination. The receptors originated from a human donor who received a COVID-19 vaccine. Both conserved end residues are trimmed from each CDR3.

V	J	CDR3
TRBV11-3	TRBJ2-2	ASSLDHSGTGTPGELF
TRBV12-3/TRBV12-4	TRBJ2-2	ASSPAGELF
TRBV20-1	TRBJ2-5	SASKGETQY
TRBV29-1	TRBJ1-3	SVKEGNTIY
TRBV12-3/TRBV12-4	TRBJ2-3	ASSRDGDTQY
TRBV3-1/TRBV3-2	TRBJ1-3	ASSRGGFAGAGNTIY
TRBV5-1	TRBJ2-7	ASSFGTDYYEQY
TRBV19	TRBJ2-7	ASSIGYGQGGSDEQY
TRBV2	TRBJ2-1	ASIGGRFHEQF
TRBV28	TRBJ2-5	ASSLTSGTSGRETQY
TRBV5-1	TRBJ2-7	ASSLDRTAYEQY
TRBV5-4	TRBJ2-7	ASSWGGINDEQY
TRBV4-2	TRBJ2-3	ASSQGLAGYTDTQY
TRBV3-1/TRBV3-2	TRBJ2-3	ASSQRGQGENTDTQY
TRBV10-2	TRBJ2-1	ASSESPGRHEQF
TRBV10-3	TRBJ2-7	AIRGTGTPYEQY
TRBV4-1	TRBJ2-3	ASSLWGSGTDTQY
TRBV5-6	TRBJ1-1	ASSLVGNMNTEAF
TRBV29-1	TRBJ2-1	SVAGVSYNEQF
TRBV29-1	TRBJ1-1	SVFQRGGSTEAF